The present TCR beta chain was sequenced within a study of blood T cells in healthy people across ages (dated by TCRdb to 2013 to 2016). For the study in its entirety: In model experiments, roughly one uniquely barcoded TCR beta cDNA molecule per two T cells was captured by template switching. The donors were split into four age groups: young (average about 16 years), middle-aged (nearly 40), aged (over 55) and long-lived (approximately 80). The study analyzed two additional independent replicas of 1 million unique cDNA reads from the same blood draw for two donors, one aged 18 to 29 and one aged 80 or older. To avoid experimental bias, donors of different ages were randomly spread across the sequencing lanes. The study measured age-related changes in TCR beta repertoire diversity using deep sequencing normalized with unique cDNA molecular identifiers.

Library method: 5' RACE. Reads for this sample came from an Illumina HiSeq 2500. A second roughly 7 to 11 cycle PCR used a sample-barcoded 5' primer and a J-beta primer mix. A template-switch 5' adaptor carrying 12 random nucleotides introduced a unique molecular identifier onto each TCR beta cDNA molecule. At least 2.5 million CDR3-containing paired-end reads were obtained from each sample. First-strand cDNA was synthesized from all RNA with the Mint cDNA synthesis kit, primed by a TRBC-specific oligonucleotide. Following uracil-DNA glycosylase treatment, a first 18-cycle PCR with universal primers M1SS and BC2_uni_R was performed on all cDNA. As for the authors' bioinformatics: For normalization, 1 million high-quality reads were randomly selected from each sample, with every read carrying a distinct molecular identifier. Reads with shared molecular identifiers were discarded instead of being binned into consensus sequences. MiTCR, run with a Q25 quality threshold and the strictest error-elimination algorithm, handled CDR3 identification, clonotype clustering and error correction. A nonparametric unseen species model with Euler transformation was used to estimate lower-bound total TCR beta diversity. Using fastp trimming at Q25 and MiXCR clonotype assembly, TCRdb reanalyzed the public sequencing data and kept in-frame beta chains. Each CDR3 protein gets just one entry, which takes the most common genes and DNA from the rows behind it. The authors' filters were not applied to this entry. A total of fewer than 900,000 distinct CDR3 sequences appear in this sample, about 52% of them only once. Together, the top ten hold 30% to 35% of the sample.

Summary of the overall study and its limitations: Compared with the aged group, the long-lived group had more naive CD4+ T cells, fewer expanded clones and increased TCR diversity, suggesting age selection. There was a strong correlation between observed TCR beta diversity and the percentage of naive T cells measured by flow cytometry. Conclusive comparison of naive and antigen-experienced compartments was prevented by the profiling of bulk unsorted PBMCs. Because the CMV infection status of the donors was unknown, age-related changes in expanded clonotypes may potentially have been confounded. As age increased, observed TCR beta diversity per million T cells dropped in a roughly linear way, and a significant reduction was already evident by age 40. Estimates of total diversity from one million sequenced T cells were regarded as lower bounds and underestimates.

This clonotype showed up many times. Its binding antigen is unknown. No base quality information exists; no much larger clone differs at one position. V and J are trimmed by 6 bases and 9 bases, and the gene matches miss 5 bases of the junction. Reading from cysteine to phenylalanine, the CDR3 counts 12 amino acids. Only CDR3 DNA is held: 36 bases, read in frame from base 1. Per the germline V gene, MDHEN is the CDR1 and SYDVKM is the CDR2. The approximately 40 donors, aged roughly 6 to 95 years, were systemically healthy Caucasian individuals from Russia. Around 9.9 milliliters of peripheral blood were collected from each donor into EDTA-treated Vacutainer tubes. Ficoll-Paque density-gradient centrifugation was used to isolate PBMCs, with at least 6.5 million obtained per sample. Trizol reagent was used to extract total RNA from PBMCs, with at least 6 micrograms per sample. The percentages of naive CD45RAhigh/CD27high T cells were determined by flow cytometry on a PBMC aliquot from every donor.

The TCR comes from a woman aged 60-70 years in good health. What was sequenced was blood. The V and J genes are TRBV28 and TRBJ2-7; TRBD2 fits 10 bases in the junction. Read as DNA, the sequence is TGTGCCAGCAGCACAAGGACTAGCGGGCAGTACTTC. Its product reads: CASSTRTSGQYF.